The subject of this entry is one T cell receptor (beta chain). Antigen unknown. The data were taken from a study of T-cell reconstitution after alpha-beta-depleted transplantation in children. Study results and caveats: TCRbeta diversity was high at day 60 in some patients (a result of surviving recipient T cells and thymic progenitors). It was reported that alpha-beta T cells came from several hundred expanded graft clones (about two months after transplant). When one year had passed after transplant, most T-cell counts and diversity came from newly produced T cells.

During its preparation, the TCRbeta library received unique molecular identifiers. TCRdb reanalysed the PCR reads using MiXCR and keeps one entry per CDR3 protein. The sample shows around 300,000 distinct CDR3 sequences, approximately 23% of them seen only once. The CDR3 runs 14 residues. V lost 7 bases and J lost 4, with 16 bases in between. The sequencing here drew on PBMCs, mostly from graft donor cells, taken 180 days after TCRalphabeta/CD19-depleted stem cell transplant. The chain employs TRBV12-3 or TRBV12-4 and TRBJ2-5; weak D call: TRBD1 (6 bases). The sequence was collected from a male patient younger than 18 who had a stem cell transplant for acute lymphoblastic leukemia, so the T cells may come from the graft donor. The CDR3 reads CASKNRVFGETQYF. Here the CDR3 DNA reads TGTGCCAGCAAGAACAGGGTCTTCGGAGAGACCCAGTACTTC.